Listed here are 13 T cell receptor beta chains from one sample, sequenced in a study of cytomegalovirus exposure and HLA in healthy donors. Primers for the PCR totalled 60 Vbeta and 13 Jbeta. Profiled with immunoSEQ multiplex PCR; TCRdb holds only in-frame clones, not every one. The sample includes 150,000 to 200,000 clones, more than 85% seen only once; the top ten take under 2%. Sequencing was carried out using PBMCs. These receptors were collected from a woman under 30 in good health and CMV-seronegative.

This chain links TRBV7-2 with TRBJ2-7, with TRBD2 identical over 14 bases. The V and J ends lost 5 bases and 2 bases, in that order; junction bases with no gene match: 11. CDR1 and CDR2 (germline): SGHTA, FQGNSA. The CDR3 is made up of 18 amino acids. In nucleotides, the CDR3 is TGTGCCAGCAGCCTATCTAGGACTAGCGGGAGGTTCCCCTACGAGCAGTACTTC. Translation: CASSLSRTSGRFPYEQYF.

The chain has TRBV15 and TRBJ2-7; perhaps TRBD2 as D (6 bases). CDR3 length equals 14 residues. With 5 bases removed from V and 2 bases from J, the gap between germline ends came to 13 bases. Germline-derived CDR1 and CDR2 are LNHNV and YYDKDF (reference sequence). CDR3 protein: CATSVGGDTYEQYF. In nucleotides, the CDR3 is TGTGCCACCAGCGTCGGGGGAGACACCTACGAGCAGTACTTC.

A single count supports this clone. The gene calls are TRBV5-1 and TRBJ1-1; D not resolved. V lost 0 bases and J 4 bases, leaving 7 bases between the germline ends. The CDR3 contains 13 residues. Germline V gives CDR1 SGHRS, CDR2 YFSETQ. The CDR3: CASSLVPGTEAFF. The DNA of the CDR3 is TGCGCCAGCAGCTTGGTTCCAGGCACTGAAGCTTTCTTT.

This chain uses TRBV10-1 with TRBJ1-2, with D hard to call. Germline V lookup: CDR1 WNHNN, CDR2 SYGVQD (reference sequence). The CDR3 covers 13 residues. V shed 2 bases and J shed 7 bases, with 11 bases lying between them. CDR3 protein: CASSEVGPVGYTF. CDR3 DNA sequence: TGCGCCAGCAGTGAGGTTGGGCCTGTTGGCTACACCTTC.

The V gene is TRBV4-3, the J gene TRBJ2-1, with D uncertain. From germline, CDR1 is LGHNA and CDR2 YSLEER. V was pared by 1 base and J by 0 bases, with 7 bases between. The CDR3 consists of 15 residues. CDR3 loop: CASSQGHTSYNEQFF. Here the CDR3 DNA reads TGCGCCAGCAGCCAAGGACATACCTCCTACAATGAGCAGTTCTTC.

The CDR3 DNA is TGTGCCAGCAGTCCCGGGACTCGAGATTACGAGCAGTACTTC. It codes for CASSPGTRDYEQYF. This chain uses TRBV27 with TRBJ2-7; D might be TRBD2 (6 bases). This CDR3 is 14 amino acids long. V dropped 5 bases and J dropped 4 bases, with 15 bases sitting between them. The germline V gene encodes CDR1 MNHEY and CDR2 SMNVEV (reference sequence).

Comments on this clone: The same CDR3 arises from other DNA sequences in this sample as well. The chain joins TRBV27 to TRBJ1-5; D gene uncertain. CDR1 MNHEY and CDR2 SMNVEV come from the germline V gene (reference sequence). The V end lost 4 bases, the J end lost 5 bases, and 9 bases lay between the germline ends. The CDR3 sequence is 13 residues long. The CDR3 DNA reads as TGTGCCAGCAGTTCCCGGAGGGATCAGCCCCAGCATTTT. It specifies CASSSRRDQPQHF.

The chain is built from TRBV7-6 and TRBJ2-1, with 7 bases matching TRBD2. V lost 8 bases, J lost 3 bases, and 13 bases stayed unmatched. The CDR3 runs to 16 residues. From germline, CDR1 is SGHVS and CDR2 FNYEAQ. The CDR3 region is CASARGGGGYYNEQFF. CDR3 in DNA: TGTGCCAGCGCCCGGGGTGGCGGGGGTTACTACAATGAGCAGTTCTTC. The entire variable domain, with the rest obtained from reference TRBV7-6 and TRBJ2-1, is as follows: GAGVSQSPRYKVTKRGQDVALRCDPISGHVSLYWYRQALGQGPEFLTYFNYEAQQDKSGLPNDRFSAERPEGSISTLTIQRTEQRDSAMYRCASARGGGGYYNEQFFGPGTRLTVL.

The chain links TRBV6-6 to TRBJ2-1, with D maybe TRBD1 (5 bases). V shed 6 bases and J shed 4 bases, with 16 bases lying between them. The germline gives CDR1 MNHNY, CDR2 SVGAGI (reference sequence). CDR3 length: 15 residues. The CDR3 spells CASSSDMTAYNEQFF. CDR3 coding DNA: TGTGCCAGCAGCTCGGATATGACAGCGTACAATGAGCAGTTCTTC.

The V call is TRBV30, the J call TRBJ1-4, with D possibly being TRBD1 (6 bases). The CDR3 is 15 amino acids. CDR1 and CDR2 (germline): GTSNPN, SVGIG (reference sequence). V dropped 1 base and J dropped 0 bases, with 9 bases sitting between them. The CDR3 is CAWSAHRATNEKLFF. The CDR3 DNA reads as TGTGCCTGGAGTGCACACAGGGCAACTAATGAAAAACTGTTTTTT.

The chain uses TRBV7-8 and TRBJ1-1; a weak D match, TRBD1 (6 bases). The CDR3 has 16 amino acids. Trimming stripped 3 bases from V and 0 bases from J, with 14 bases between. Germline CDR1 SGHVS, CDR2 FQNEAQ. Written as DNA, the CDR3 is TGTGCCAGCAGCTTTCATTGGGACACGCTGAACACTGAAGCTTTCTTT. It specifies CASSFHWDTLNTEAFF.

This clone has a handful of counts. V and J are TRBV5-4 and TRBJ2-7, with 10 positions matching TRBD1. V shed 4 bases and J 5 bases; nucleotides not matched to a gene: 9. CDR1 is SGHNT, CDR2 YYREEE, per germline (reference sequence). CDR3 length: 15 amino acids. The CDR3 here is CASSGAGTGEDEQYF. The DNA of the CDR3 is TGTGCCAGCAGCGGGGCCGGGACAGGGGAGGACGAGCAGTACTTC.

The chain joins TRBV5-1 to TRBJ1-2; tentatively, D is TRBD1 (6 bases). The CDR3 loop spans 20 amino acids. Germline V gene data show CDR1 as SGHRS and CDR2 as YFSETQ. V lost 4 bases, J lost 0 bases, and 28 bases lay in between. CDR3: CASSLTLTPATGPSNYGYTF. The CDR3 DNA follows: TGCGCCAGCAGCCTTACCCTGACGCCCGCGACAGGCCCCTCTAACTATGGCTACACCTTC. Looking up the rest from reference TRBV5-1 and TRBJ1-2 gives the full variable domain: KAGVTQTPRYLIKTRGQQVTLSCSPISGHRSVSWYQQTPGQGLQFLFEYFSETQRNKGNFPGRFSGRQFSNSRSEMNVSTLELGDSALYLCASSLTLTPATGPSNYGYTFGSGTRLTVV.